This entry concerns a single TCR beta chain. The antigen is undetermined. Treatment defined: oral pan-JAK inhibitor, 5-10 mg twice daily. In each case, RNA was isolated and then reverse transcribed into cDNA as the sequencing template. Using immunoSEQ multiplex PCR, the repertoire was profiled, and TCRdb retains in-frame clones only, with some absent. The table lists some 190,000 clones, around three fifths of them singletons. The source of the sample is a study of CD8+ T cells in alopecia areata. Overall study results and limits: For patients receiving tofacitinib, scalp clonality and expanded CD8+ clones among the top 100 significantly decreased.

The germline gives CDR1 SGHVS, CDR2 FQNEAQ. CDR3 size: 14 residues. V lost 5 bases to trimming and J lost 5 bases, with 15 bases between them. Sample: CD4+ T cells sorted from blood, taken at approximately week 49, from a patient treated with tofacitinib. The chain carries TRBV7-8 and TRBJ2-5; TRBD1 might be the D (5 bases). This clonotype was obtained from a human donor with alopecia areata. The CDR3, as DNA: TGTGCCAGCAGCCCTCGGCAGGGCAGGGAGACCCAGTACTTC. The encoded protein is CASSPRQGRETQYF. Variable domain in full (rest from reference TRBV7-8 and TRBJ2-5): GAGVSQSPRYKVAKRGQDVALRCDPISGHVSLFWYQQALGQGPEFLTYFQNEAQLDKSGLPSDRFFAERPEGSVSTLKIQRTQQEDSAVYLCASSPRQGRETQYFGPGTRLLVL.